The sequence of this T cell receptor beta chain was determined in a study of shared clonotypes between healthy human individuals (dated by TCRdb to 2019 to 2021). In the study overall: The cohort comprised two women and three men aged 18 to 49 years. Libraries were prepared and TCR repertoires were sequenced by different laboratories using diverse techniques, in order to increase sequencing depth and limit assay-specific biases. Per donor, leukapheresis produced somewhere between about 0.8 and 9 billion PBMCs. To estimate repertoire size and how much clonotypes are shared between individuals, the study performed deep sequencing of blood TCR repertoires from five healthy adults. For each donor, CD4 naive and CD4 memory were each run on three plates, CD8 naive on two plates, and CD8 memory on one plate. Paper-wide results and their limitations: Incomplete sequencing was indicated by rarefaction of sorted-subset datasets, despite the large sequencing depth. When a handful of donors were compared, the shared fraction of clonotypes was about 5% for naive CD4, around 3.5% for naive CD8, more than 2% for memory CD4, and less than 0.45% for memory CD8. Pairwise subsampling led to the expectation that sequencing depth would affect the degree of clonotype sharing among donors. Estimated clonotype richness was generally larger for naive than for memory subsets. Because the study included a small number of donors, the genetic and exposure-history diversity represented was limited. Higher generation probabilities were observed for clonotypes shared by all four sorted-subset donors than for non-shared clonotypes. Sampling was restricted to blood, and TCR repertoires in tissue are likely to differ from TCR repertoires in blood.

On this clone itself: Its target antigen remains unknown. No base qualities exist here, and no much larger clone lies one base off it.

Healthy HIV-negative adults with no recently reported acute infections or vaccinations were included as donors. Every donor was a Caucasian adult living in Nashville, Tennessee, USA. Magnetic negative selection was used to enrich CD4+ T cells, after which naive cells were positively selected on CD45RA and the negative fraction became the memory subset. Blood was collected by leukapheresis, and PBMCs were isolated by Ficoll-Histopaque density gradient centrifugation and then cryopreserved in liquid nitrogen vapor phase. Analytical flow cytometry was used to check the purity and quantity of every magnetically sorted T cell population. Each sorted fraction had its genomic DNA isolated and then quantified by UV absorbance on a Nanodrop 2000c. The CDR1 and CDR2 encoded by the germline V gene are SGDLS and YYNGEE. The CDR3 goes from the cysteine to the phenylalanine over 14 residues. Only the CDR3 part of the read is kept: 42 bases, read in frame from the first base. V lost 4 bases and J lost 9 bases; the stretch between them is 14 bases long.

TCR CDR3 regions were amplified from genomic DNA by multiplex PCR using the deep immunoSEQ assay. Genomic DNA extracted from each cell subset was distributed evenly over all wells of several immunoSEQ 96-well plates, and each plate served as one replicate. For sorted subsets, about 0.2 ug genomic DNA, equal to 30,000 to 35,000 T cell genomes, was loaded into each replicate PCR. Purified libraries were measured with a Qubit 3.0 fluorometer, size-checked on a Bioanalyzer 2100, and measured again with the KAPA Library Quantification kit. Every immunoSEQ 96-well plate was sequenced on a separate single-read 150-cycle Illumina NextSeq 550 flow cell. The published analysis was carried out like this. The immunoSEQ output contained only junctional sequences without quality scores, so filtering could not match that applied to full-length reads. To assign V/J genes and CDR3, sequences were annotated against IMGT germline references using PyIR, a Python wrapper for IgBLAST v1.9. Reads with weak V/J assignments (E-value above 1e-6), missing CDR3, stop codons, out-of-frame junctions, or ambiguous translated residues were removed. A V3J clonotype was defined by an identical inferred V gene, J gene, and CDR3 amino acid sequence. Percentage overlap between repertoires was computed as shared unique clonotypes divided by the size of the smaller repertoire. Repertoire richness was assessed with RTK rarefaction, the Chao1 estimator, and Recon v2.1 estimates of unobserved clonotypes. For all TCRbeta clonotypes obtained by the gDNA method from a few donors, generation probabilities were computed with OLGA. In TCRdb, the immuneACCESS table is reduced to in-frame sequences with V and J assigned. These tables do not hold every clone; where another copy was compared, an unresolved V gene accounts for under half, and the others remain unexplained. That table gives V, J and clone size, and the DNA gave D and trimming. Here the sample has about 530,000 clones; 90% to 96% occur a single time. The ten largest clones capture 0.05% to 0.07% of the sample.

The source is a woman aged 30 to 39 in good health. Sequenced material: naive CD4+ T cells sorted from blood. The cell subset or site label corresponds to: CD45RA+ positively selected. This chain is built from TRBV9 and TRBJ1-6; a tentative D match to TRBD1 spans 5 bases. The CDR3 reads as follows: CASSRDPESSPLHF. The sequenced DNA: TGTGCCAGCAGCCGGGACCCAGAGAGTTCACCCCTCCACTTT. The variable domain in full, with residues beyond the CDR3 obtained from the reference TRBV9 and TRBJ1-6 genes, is DSGVTQTPKHLITATGQRVTLRCSPRSGDLSVYWYQQSLDQGLQFLIQYYNGEERAKGNILERFSAQQFPDLHSELNLSSLELGDSALYFCASSRDPESSPLHFGNGTRLTVT.